The clone carrying this T cell receptor beta chain was seen more than once but under ten times. Its target is unknown. There were healthy Caucasian individuals from Russia, aged roughly 6 to 90, serving as donors. The draw of peripheral blood yielded around 9.6 milliliters from each donor. Total RNA was extracted at no less than 6 micrograms per sample. The data are from a study of blood T cells in healthy people across ages. A second PCR of 7 to 11 cycles used a sample-barcoded 5' primer and a J-beta primer mix. Using its own MiXCR run on the 5' RACE reads, TCRdb lists one record per CDR3 protein. The sample has 1,500,000 or so distinct CDR3 sequences; less than 45% are singletons. Overall study findings and caveats: Fewer expanded clones and more diversity marked long-lived versus aged donors.

V gave up 3 bases and J gave up 1 base; unmatched junction bases: 5. The V gene's germline CDR1 is SQVTM and CDR2 ANQGSEA. The CDR3 length is 14 residues. The sequencing sample was made of blood. The chain employs TRBV29-1 and TRBJ1-2, with 7 bases identical to TRBD1. The TCR sequence derives from a woman between 18 and 30 years old in good health. CDR3 DNA: TGCAGCGTTGAGGTGGGACAGTTTAACTATGGCTACACCTTC. Its translation is CSVEVGQFNYGYTF.